This is a list of T cell receptor beta chains from one sample in a study of PD-L1 blockade in urothelial cancer. Profiling relied on immunoSEQ multiplex PCR, and the TCRdb table lists in-frame clones only, not all of them. This table has nearly 45,000 clones, about 88% appearing once. The material sequenced was PBMCs, taken around atezolizumab (anti-PD-L1) treatment. The receptors here all came from a donor at least 40 years old with urothelial cancer. Each CDR3 is given with its conserved first and last residue. Each record gives: D gene, V gene, clone size, J gene, CDR3 protein, CDR3 DNA. The D gene is left open where the match is weak. Size values are once, few and many counts, or a class for expanded clones, and some rows have none.

D: TRBD2
V: TRBV7-3
size: once
J: TRBJ2-2
CDR3: CASSPLGGRVFTGELFF
DNA: TGTGCCAGCAGCCCCCTCGGGGGGAGGGTTTTTACCGGGGAGCTGTTTTTT

D: NA
V: TRBV20-1
size: NA
J: TRBJ2-5
CDR3: CSAVAQETQYF
DNA: TGCAGTGCCGTTGCCCAGGAGACCCAGTACTTC

D: NA
V: TRBV5-1
size: NA
J: TRBJ1-1
CDR3: CASSPPVRTEAFF
DNA: TGCGCCAGCAGCCCCCCCGTGAGGACTGAAGCTTTCTTT

D: NA
V: TRBV7-8
size: NA
J: TRBJ2-7
CDR3: CASSLGGPSYEQYF
DNA: TGTGCCAGCAGCTTGGGCGGGCCCTCCTACGAGCAGTACTTC

D: NA
V: TRBV5-1
size: once
J: TRBJ2-7
CDR3: CASSPGTLIEQYF
DNA: TGCGCCAGCAGCCCCGGGACTCTGATCGAGCAGTACTTC

D: TRBD1
V: TRBV10-3
size: few
J: TRBJ1-1
CDR3: CAISKQGVGTEAFF
DNA: TGTGCCATCAGTAAGCAGGGGGTCGGCACTGAAGCTTTCTTT

D: NA
V: TRBV18
size: NA
J: TRBJ2-7
CDR3: CASSPQGGQSYEQYF
DNA: TGTGCCAGCTCACCCCAGGGAGGTCAGTCCTACGAGCAGTACTTC

D: NA
V: TRBV14
size: NA
J: TRBJ1-2
CDR3: CASSQDPVNLVGYTF
DNA: TGTGCCAGCAGCCAAGATCCGGTGAATTTGGTTGGCTACACCTTC

D: NA
V: TRBV6-6
size: NA
J: TRBJ2-7
CDR3: CASSTAQGQYF
DNA: TGTGCCAGCAGTACCGCACAGGGCCAGTACTTC

D: NA
V: TRBV7-9
size: NA
J: TRBJ2-7
CDR3: CASSPTSYEQYF
DNA: TGTGCCAGCAGCCCCACATCCTACGAGCAGTACTTC

D: NA
V: TRBV5-6
size: NA
J: TRBJ2-3
CDR3: CASSLVQDTTDTQYF
DNA: TGTGCCAGCAGCTTGGTACAGGACACCACAGATACGCAGTATTTT

D: TRBD1
V: TRBV5-1
size: NA
J: TRBJ1-1
CDR3: CASSSTGVSGTEAFF
DNA: TGCGCCAGCAGCTCGACAGGGGTTTCGGGCACTGAAGCTTTCTTT

D: NA
V: TRBV19
size: once
J: TRBJ1-4
CDR3: CASSIETQTENEKLFF
DNA: TGTGCCAGTAGTATAGAAACACAAACAGAGAATGAAAAACTGTTTTTT

D: TRBD2
V: TRBV2
size: NA
J: TRBJ2-1
CDR3: CASMGTSSPLGQFF
DNA: TGTGCCAGCATGGGGACTAGCAGCCCGTTAGGGCAGTTCTTC

D: TRBD1
V: TRBV7-2
size: NA
J: TRBJ2-4
CDR3: CASSLAGQRVTKNIQYF
DNA: TGTGCCAGCAGCTTAGCGGGACAGAGGGTGACCAAAAACATTCAGTACTTC